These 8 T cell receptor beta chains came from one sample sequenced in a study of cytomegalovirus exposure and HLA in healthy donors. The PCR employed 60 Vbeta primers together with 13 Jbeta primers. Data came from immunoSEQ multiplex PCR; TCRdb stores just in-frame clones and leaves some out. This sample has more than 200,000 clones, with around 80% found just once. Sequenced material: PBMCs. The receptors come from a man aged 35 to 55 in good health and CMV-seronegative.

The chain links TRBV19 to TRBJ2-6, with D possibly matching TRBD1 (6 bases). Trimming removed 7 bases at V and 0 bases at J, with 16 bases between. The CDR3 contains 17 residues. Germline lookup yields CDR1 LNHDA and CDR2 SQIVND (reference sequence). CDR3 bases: TGTGCCAGTACCTCTTACAGGGCTAGCTCTGGGGCCAACGTCCTGACTTTC. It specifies CASTSYRASSGANVLTF. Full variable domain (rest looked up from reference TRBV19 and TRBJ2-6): DGGITQSPKYLFRKEGQNVTLSCEQNLNHDAMYWYRQDPGQGLRLIYYSQIVNDFQKGDIAEGYSVSREKKESFPLTVTSAQKNPTAFYLCASTSYRASSGANVLTFGAGSRLTVL.

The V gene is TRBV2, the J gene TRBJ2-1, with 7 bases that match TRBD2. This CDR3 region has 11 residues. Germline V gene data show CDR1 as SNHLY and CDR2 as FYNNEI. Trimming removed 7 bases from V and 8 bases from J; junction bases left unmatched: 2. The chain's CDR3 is CASTGGDEQFF. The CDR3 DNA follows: TGTGCCAGCACGGGGGGAGATGAGCAGTTCTTC.

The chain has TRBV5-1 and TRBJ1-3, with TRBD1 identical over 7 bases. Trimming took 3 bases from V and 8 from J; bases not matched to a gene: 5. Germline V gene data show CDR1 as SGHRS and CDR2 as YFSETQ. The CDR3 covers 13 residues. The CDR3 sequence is CASSSGQRDTIYF. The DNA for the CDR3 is TGCGCCAGCAGCTCGGGACAGCGAGACACCATATATTTT. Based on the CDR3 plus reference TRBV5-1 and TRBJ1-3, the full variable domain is KAGVTQTPRYLIKTRGQQVTLSCSPISGHRSVSWYQQTPGQGLQFLFEYFSETQRNKGNFPGRFSGRQFSNSRSEMNVSTLELGDSALYLCASSSGQRDTIYFGEGSWLTVV.

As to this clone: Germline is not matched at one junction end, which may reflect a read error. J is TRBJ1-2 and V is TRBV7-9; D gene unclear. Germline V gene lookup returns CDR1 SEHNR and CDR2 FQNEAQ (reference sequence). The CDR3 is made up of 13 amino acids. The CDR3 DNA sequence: TGTTCCAGCAGCTTTACAGAGAACTATGGCTACACCTTC. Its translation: CSSSFTENYGYTF.

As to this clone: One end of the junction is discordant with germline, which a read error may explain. In DNA form, the CDR3 reads TGTGCCTCCCAACTGTTCGACAGATACAATGGGCAGTTCTTC. It is translated as CASQLFDRYNGQFF. The J gene is TRBJ2-1, the V gene TRBV15; tentative D call: TRBD1 (5 bases). This CDR3 is built from 14 residues. Germline V gene data show CDR1 as LNHNV and CDR2 as YYDKDF (reference sequence).

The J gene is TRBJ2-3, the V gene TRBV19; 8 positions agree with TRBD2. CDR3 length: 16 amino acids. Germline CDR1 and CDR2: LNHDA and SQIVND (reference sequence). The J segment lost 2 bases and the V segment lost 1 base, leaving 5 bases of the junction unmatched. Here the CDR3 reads CASSIVGSGDTDTQYF. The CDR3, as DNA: TGTGCCAGTAGTATAGTGGGTAGCGGGGACACAGATACGCAGTATTTT.

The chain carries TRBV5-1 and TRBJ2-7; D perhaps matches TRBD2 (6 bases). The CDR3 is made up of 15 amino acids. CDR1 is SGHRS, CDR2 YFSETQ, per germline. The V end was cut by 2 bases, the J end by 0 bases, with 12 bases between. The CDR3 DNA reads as TGCGCCAGCAGCTTCGGAGTAGCGGTCTCCTACGAGCAGTACTTC. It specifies CASSFGVAVSYEQYF.

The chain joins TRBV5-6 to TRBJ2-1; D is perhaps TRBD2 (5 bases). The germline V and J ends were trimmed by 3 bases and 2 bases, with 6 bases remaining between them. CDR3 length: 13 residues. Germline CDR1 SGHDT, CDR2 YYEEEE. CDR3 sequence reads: CASSSGTYNEQFF. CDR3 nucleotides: TGTGCCAGCAGCTCCGGGACCTACAATGAGCAGTTCTTC.